This T cell receptor beta chain was identified in a study of T-cell reconstitution after alpha-beta-depleted transplantation in children. V gave up 0 bases and J gave up 4 bases, with 10 bases separating them. The V gene's germline CDR1 is LNHNV and CDR2 YYDKDF (reference sequence). The CDR3 spans 15 residues. The library targeted TCRbeta and was prepared with unique molecular identifiers. One entry per CDR3 protein, called by TCRdb with MiXCR from the PCR reads. The profile covers 300,000 to 400,000 distinct CDR3 sequences, with around 25% appearing a single time and approximately 9.9% taken by the ten largest.

Sequencing was performed on PBMCs, mostly from graft donor cells, taken 180 days after TCRalphabeta/CD19-depleted stem cell transplant. This chain links TRBV15 with TRBJ1-3; D ambiguous. This receptor was identified in a male patient aged 10-17 years who had a stem cell transplant for acute lymphoblastic leukemia, so the T cells may come from the graft donor. CDR3 sequence (DNA): TGTGCCACCAGCAGAGATCCCCCCCTAGGAAACACCATATATTTT. Translating gives CATSRDPPLGNTIYF.